The rows below give T cell receptor beta chains drawn from one sample of a study of Ad26.COV2.S vaccination and SARS-CoV-2 variants. The method was immunoSEQ multiplex PCR; TCRdb's version includes in-frame clones alone and lacks a portion of them. Of some 460,000 clones in the sample, 70% to 90% were seen once. The sample in question was peripheral blood, obtained in a trial of Ad26.COV2.S vaccine versus placebo. The receptor source for this set is a person between 18 and 65 years old who received the Ad26.COV2.S COVID-19 vaccine or a placebo. Each CDR3 is given with its conserved first and last residue.

TRBV20-1	TRBJ1-1	CSAWDSAEAFF
TRBV25-1	TRBJ1-2	CASSSNWGYTF
TRBV21-1	TRBJ2-1	CASSKRGALPTDNEQFF
TRBV18	TRBJ1-3	CASSPTWSHSGNTIYF
TRBV7-9	TRBJ1-3	CASSFAGSSGNTIYF
TRBV7-9	TRBJ2-1	CASSHTRYYSYNEQFF
TRBV4-3	TRBJ1-2	CASSPGRDLANYGYTF
TRBV2	TRBJ2-7	CASSEAGGIGIYEQYF
TRBV6-1	TRBJ2-3	CASSEFTSGGLDTQYF
TRBV6-1	TRBJ2-4	CASSELLGQGNIQYF
TRBV5-4	TRBJ1-2	CASSLGQGVRSYTF
TRBV7-9	TRBJ2-7	CASSLGTLYEQYF
TRBV18	TRBJ1-2	CASSPTDSAYGYTF
TRBV10-3	TRBJ1-4	CAISPGSGEKLFF
TRBV18	TRBJ1-2	CASSQSGGYGYTF
TRBV30	TRBJ1-2	CASRTGGWGYTF
TRBV6-5	TRBJ1-1	CASSQGVHTEAFF
TRBV18	TRBJ2-1	CASSPGTGYNEQFF
TRBV29-1	TRBJ1-1	CSVEAEAFF
TRBV15	TRBJ2-6	CATSRMDSFNVLTF
TRBV6-5	TRBJ1-1	CASSYSIRGPDTEAFF
TRBV4-1	TRBJ2-3	CASSQVPPPGLAGSTDTQYF
TRBV7-3	TRBJ2-1	CASSLTFGRGNEQFF
TRBV16	TRBJ2-3	CASSQTAASTDTQYF
TRBV19	TRBJ1-6	CASSRKGTENSPLHF
TRBV19	TRBJ1-5	CASSMSRSNQPQHF
TRBV5-5	TRBJ2-7	CASSLYRTGPFYEQYF
TRBV6-5	TRBJ1-2	CASSYVYGYTF
TRBV9	TRBJ2-7	CASSLGTGVGEQYF
TRBV9	TRBJ2-2	CASSVRGGAAGELFF
TRBV6-1	TRBJ2-7	CASSETLQGSYEQYF
TRBV10-3	TRBJ1-2	CAINRPGNGYTF
TRBV5-4	TRBJ2-3	CASSIGLAGPSSTDTQYF